A selection of T cell receptor beta chains follows, all from one sample in a study of vaccination and CD4 T cells after COVID-19. These receptors lack a known antigen. TCRdb reprocessed the PCR reads with MiXCR, giving one entry per CDR3 protein. The sample shows approximately 15,000 distinct CDR3 sequences, under 50% of them seen only once. The sequencing input was CD4+ T cells from blood, cultured in vitro. The source is a human donor who had recovered from COVID-19. Both conserved end residues are part of each CDR3. The D gene is left open where the match is weak. Expanded clones are given a class, and other clones once, few, many or no size at all.

clone_size	d_call	v_call	j_call	cdr3_nt	cdr3_aa
-	-	TRBV20-1	TRBJ2-7	TGCAGTGCTAGACGAGGGGGCCCGGGAAAAGGAGGGTTCTACGAGCAGTACTTC	CSARRGGPGKGGFYEQYF
-	TRBD2	TRBV28	TRBJ2-7	TGTGCCAGCAGCACTAGCGTCACCCTCTACGAGCAGTACTTC	CASSTSVTLYEQYF
-	-	TRBV5-1	TRBJ2-3	TGCGCCAGCAGCCTTAGCCCAAACACAGATACGCAGTATTTT	CASSLSPNTDTQYF
medium-sized	-	TRBV7-9	TRBJ1-1	TGTGCCAGCAGCCCCAATAGGGAAGCTTTCTTT	CASSPNREAFF
-	-	TRBV4-2	TRBJ2-7	TGTGCCAGCAGCCCAAACCGGGACACCCACGAGCAGTACTTC	CASSPNRDTHEQYF
-	TRBD2	TRBV9	TRBJ2-1	TGTGCCAGCAGCGTAAGCGGGAGGGACAATGAGCAGTTCTTC	CASSVSGRDNEQFF
-	-	TRBV28	TRBJ2-6	TGTGCCAGCCAACAACCAGACCGCCGGGCGGGGGCCAACGTCCTGACTTTC	CASQQPDRRAGANVLTF
-	TRBD1	TRBV27	TRBJ1-2	TGTGCCAGCAGTTTGTCCCCCTCGGGGACAGTCTATGGCTACACCTTC	CASSLSPSGTVYGYTF
-	-	TRBV25-1	TRBJ1-2	TGTGCCAGCAATGATGGGTTAGAAGGCTACACCTTC	CASNDGLEGYTF
-	TRBD1	TRBV19	TRBJ1-5	TGTGCCACTGGGGACAGGTGGGATCAGCCCCAGCATTTT	CATGDRWDQPQHF
-	TRBD1	TRBV18	TRBJ2-7	TGTGCCAGCTCACCCCGAGGACAGGGACAGTCGACCTACGAGCAGTACTTC	CASSPRGQGQSTYEQYF
few	TRBD1	TRBV12-3/TRBV12-4	TRBJ1-1	TGTGCCAGCAGTTCGACAAGACAGGGGGCCGTAGCTTTCTTT	CASSSTRQGAVAFF
medium-sized	-	TRBV21-1	TRBJ1-5	TGTGCCAGCAGCAGGGGAGGGAGGGACCAGCCCCAGCATTTT	CASSRGGRDQPQHF
-	TRBD1	TRBV27	TRBJ2-2	TGTGCCAGCAGTCCACGGACAGGGAACATCGGGGAGCTGTTTTTT	CASSPRTGNIGELFF
few	TRBD1	TRBV6-1	TRBJ2-7	TGTGCCAGCAGTAACCGGGACAGGGCCGAGGAGCAGTACTTC	CASSNRDRAEEQYF
-	-	TRBV9	TRBJ1-5	TGTGCCAGCAGCGCCGCCGGGACACCCAATCAGCCCCAGCATTTT	CASSAAGTPNQPQHF
-	TRBD1	TRBV20-1	TRBJ1-5	TGCAGTGCTTTACAGGGGCTTAGCAATCAGCCCCAGCATTTT	CSALQGLSNQPQHF
few	TRBD1	TRBV24-1	TRBJ1-2	TGTGCCACCGGGGGCAGCGTGGGGACAGGTCGTTTCGGCTACACCTTC	CATGGSVGTGRFGYTF
-	TRBD2	TRBV12-3/TRBV12-4	TRBJ2-7	TGTGCCAGCAGGCCCTCTAGCGGGGGACCAATCTACGAGCAGTACTTC	CASRPSSGGPIYEQYF
-	-	TRBV4-2	TRBJ1-5	TGTGCCAGCAGCCCCCCGCGGGCTCAGCCCCAGCATTTT	CASSPPRAQPQHF
few	-	TRBV20-1	TRBJ2-5	TGCAGTGCTAGTAGCCAGCCTCGAGGGCTGCAGTCCCAGTACTTC	CSASSQPRGLQSQYF